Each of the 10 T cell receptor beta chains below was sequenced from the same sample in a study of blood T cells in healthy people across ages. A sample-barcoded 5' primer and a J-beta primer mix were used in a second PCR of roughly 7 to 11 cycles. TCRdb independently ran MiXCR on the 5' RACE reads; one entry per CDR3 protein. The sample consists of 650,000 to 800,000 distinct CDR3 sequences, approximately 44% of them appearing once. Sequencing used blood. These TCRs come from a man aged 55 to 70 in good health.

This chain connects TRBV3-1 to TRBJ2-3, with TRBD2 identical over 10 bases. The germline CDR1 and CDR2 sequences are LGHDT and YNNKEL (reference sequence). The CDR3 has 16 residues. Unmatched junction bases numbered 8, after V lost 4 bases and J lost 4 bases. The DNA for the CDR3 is TGTGCCAGCAGCCTCTTCAGCGGGGGGGTATCAGATACGCAGTATTTT. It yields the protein CASSLFSGGVSDTQYF.

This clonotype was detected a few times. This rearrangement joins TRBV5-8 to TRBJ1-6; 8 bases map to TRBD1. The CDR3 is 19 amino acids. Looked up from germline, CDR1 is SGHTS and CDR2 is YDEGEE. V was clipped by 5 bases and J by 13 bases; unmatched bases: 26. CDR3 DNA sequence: TGTGCCAGCAGAAATCCCCCGGGACAGGACTTTCAGTTACCTCACCCCCTCCACTTT. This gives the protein CASRNPPGQDFQLPHPLHF.

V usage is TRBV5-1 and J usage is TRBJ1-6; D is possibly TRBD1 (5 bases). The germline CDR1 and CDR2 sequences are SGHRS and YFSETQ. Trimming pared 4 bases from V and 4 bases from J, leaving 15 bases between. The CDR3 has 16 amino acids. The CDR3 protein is CASSVDGGGYNSPLHF. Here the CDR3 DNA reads TGCGCCAGCAGCGTGGACGGTGGGGGATATAATTCACCCCTCCACTTT.

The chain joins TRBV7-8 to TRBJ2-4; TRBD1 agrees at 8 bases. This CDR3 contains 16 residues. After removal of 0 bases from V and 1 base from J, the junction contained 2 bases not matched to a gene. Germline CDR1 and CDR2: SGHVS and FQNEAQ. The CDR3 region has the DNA TGTGCCAGCAGCTTAGCCGGGACAGGTGCCAAAAACATTCAGTACTTC. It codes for CASSLAGTGAKNIQYF.

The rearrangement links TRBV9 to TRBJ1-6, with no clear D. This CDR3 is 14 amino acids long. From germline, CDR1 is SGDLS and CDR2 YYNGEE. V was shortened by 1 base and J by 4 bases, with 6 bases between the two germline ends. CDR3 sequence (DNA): TGTGCCAGCAGCGTACTGGAGTATAATTCACCCCTCCACTTT. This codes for CASSVLEYNSPLHF. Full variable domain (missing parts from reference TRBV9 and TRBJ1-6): DSGVTQTPKHLITATGQRVTLRCSPRSGDLSVYWYQQSLDQGLQFLIQYYNGEERAKGNILERFSAQQFPDLHSELNLSSLELGDSALYFCASSVLEYNSPLHFGNGTRLTVT.

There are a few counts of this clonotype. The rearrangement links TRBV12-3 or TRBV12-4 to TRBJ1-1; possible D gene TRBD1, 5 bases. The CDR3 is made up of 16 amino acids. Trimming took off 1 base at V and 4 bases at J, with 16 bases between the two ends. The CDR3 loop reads CASSLGDGSPATEAFF. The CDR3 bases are TGTGCCAGCAGTTTAGGGGACGGTAGTCCGGCCACTGAAGCTTTCTTT.

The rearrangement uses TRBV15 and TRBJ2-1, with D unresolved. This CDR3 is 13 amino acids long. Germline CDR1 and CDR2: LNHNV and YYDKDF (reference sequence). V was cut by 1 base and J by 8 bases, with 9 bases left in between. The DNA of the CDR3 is TGTGCCACCAGCAGAGGAATTCGGGATGAGCAGTTCTTC. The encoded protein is CATSRGIRDEQFF.

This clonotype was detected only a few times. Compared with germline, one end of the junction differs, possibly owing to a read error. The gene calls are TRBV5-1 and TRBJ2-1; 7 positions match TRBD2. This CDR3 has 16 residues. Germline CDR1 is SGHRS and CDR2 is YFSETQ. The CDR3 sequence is CASSFAGEPLYNGQFF. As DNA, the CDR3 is TGCGCCAGCAGCTTCGCGGGGGAACCGCTTTACAATGGGCAGTTCTTC.

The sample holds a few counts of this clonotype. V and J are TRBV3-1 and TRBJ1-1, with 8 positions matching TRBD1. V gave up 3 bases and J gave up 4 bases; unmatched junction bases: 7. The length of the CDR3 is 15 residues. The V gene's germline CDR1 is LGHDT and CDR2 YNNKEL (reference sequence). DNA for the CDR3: TGTGCCAGCAGCCACGAGGGACAGGCAACCACTGAAGCTTTCTTT. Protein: CASSHEGQATTEAFF.

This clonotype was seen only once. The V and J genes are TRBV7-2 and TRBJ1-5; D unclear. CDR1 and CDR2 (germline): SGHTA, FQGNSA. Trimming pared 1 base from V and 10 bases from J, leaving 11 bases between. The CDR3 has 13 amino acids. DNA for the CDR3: TGTGCCAGCAGCTTAGTCGGTGGCGAACCCCAGCATTTT. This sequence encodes CASSLVGGEPQHF.